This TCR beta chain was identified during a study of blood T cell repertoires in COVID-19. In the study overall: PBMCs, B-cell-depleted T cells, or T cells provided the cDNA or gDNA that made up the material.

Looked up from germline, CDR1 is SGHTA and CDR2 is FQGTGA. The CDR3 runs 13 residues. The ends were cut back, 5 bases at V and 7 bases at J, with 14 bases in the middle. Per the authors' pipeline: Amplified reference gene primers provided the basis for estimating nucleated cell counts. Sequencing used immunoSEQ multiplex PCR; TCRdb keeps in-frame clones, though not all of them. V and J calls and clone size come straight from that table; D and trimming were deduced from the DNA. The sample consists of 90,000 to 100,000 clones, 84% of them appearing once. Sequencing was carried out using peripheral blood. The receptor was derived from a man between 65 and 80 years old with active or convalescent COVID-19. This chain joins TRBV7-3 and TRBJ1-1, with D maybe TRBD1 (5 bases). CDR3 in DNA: TGTGCCAGCAGCCCCCGCCCGACAGATGAAGCTTTCTTT. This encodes CASSPRPTDEAFF.